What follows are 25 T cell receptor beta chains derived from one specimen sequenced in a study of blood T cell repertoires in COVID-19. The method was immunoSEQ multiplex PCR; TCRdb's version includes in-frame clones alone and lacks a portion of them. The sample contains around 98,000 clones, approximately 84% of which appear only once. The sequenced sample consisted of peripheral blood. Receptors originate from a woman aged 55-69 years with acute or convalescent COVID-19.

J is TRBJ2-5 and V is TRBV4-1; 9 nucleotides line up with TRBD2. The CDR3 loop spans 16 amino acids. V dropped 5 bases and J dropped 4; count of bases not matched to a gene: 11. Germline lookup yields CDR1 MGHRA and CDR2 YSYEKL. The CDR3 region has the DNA TGCGCCAGCAGCTCACTCGCGGGGGGGCAGGGAGAGACCCAGTACTTC. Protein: CASSSLAGGQGETQYF.

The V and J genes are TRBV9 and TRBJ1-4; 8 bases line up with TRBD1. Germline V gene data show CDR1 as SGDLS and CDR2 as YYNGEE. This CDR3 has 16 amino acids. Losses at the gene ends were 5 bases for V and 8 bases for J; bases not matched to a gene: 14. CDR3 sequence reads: CASSAGTGTPGEKLFF. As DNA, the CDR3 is TGTGCCAGCAGTGCCGGGACAGGTACCCCCGGGGAAAAACTGTTTTTT. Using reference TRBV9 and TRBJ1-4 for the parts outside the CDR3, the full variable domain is DSGVTQTPKHLITATGQRVTLRCSPRSGDLSVYWYQQSLDQGLQFLIQYYNGEERAKGNILERFSAQQFPDLHSELNLSSLELGDSALYFCASSAGTGTPGEKLFFGSGTQLSVL.

CDR3 residues: CASSYNGATNEKLFF. The CDR3 coding sequence is TGTGCCAGCAGTTATAACGGTGCAACTAATGAAAAACTGTTTTTT. The chain employs TRBV6-5 and TRBJ1-4; D ambiguous. V was cut by 3 bases and J by 0 bases, with 8 bases left in between. CDR3 length: 15 residues. The germline V gene encodes CDR1 MNHEY and CDR2 SVGAGI.

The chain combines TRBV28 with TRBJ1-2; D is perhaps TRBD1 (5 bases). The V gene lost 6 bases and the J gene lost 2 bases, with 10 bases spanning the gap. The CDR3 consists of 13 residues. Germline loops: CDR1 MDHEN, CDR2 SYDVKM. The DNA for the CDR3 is TGTGCCAGCAGACCACAGGTCAACTATGGCTACACCTTC. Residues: CASRPQVNYGYTF.

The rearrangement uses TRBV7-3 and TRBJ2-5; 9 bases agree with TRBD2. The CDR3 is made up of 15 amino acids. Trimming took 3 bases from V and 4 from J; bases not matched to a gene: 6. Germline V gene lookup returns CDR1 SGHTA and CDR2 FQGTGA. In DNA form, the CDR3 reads TGTGCCAGCAGCTTGGGACTAGCTTCCACAGAGACCCAGTACTTC. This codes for CASSLGLASTETQYF.

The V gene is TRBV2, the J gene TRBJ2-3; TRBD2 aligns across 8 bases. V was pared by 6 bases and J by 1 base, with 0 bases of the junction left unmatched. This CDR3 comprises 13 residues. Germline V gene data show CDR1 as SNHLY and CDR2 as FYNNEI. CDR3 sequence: CASRTSGTDTQYF. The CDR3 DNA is TGTGCCAGCAGGACTAGCGGCACAGATACGCAGTATTTT.

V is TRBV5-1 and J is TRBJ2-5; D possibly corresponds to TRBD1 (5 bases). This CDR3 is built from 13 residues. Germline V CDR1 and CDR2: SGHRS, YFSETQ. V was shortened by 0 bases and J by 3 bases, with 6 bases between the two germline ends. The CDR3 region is CASSLAGKETQYF. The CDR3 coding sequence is TGCGCCAGCAGCTTGGCAGGGAAAGAGACCCAGTACTTC. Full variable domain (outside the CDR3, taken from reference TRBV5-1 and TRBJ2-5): KAGVTQTPRYLIKTRGQQVTLSCSPISGHRSVSWYQQTPGQGLQFLFEYFSETQRNKGNFPGRFSGRQFSNSRSEMNVSTLELGDSALYLCASSLAGKETQYFGPGTRLLVL.

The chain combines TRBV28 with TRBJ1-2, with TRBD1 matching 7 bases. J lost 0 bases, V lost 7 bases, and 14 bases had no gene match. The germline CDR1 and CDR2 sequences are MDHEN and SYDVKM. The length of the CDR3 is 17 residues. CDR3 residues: CASNEAGTATANYGYTF. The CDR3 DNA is TGTGCCAGCAACGAGGCGGGGACAGCCACAGCTAACTATGGCTACACCTTC.

The CDR3: CASSYSSHLNTEAFF. DNA of the CDR3: TGTGCCAGCAGTTACAGCAGTCATTTGAACACTGAAGCTTTCTTT. The J gene is TRBJ1-1, the V gene TRBV28; no reliable D call. The germline V and J ends were trimmed by 4 bases and 0 bases, with 12 bases remaining between them. The V gene's germline CDR1 is MDHEN and CDR2 SYDVKM. The CDR3 contains 15 residues.

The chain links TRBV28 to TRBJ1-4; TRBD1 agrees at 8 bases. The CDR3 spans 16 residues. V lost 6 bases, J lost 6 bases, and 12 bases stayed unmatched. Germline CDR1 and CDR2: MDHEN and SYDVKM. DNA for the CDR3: TGTGCCAGCAGGCGTTCTACAGGGGGGGGCCATGAAAAACTGTTTTTT. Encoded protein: CASRRSTGGGHEKLFF.

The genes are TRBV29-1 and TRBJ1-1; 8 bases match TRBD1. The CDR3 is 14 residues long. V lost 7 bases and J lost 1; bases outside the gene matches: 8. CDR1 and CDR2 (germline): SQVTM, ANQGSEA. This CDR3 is CSGNPGGGNTEAFF. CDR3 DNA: TGCAGCGGCAACCCAGGGGGCGGGAACACTGAAGCTTTCTTT.

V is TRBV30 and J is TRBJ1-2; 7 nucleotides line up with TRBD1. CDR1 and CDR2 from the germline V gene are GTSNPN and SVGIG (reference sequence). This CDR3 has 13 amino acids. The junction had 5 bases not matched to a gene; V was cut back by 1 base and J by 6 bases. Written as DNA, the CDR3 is TGTGCCTGGAGTGAACAGGGGATTGATGGCTACACCTTC. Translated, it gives CAWSEQGIDGYTF.

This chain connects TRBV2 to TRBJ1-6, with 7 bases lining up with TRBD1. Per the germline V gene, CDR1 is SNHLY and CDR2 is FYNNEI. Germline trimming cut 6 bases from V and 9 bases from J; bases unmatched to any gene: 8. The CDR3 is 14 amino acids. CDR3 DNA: TGTGCCAGCAGAGCCACAGGGGTTCTTTCACCCCTCCACTTT. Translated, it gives CASRATGVLSPLHF.

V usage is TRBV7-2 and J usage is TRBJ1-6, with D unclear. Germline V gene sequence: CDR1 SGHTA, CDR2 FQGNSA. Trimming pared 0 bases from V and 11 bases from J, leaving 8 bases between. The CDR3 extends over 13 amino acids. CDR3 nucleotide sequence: TGTGCCAGCAGCTTAGCGGCTGTTCCACCCCTCCACTTT. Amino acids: CASSLAAVPPLHF. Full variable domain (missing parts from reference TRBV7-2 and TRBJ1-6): GAGVSQSPSNKVTEKGKDVELRCDPISGHTALYWYRQSLGQGLEFLIYFQGNSAPDKSGLPSDRFSAERTGGSVSTLTIQRTQQEDSAVYLCASSLAAVPPLHFGNGTRLTVT.

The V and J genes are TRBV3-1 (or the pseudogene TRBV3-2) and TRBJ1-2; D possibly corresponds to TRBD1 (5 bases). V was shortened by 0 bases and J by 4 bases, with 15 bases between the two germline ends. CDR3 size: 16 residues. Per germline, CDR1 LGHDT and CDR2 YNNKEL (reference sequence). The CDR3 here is CASSQERGLGSYGYTF. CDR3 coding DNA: TGTGCCAGCAGCCAAGAGCGGGGACTGGGGAGCTATGGCTACACCTTC.

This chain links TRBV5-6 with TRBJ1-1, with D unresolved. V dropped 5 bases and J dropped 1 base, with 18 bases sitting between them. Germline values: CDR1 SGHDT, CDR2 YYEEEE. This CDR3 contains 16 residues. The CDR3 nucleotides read TGTGCCAGCAGTTTAAGTCCCGGTCTTGGGAACACTGAAGCTTTCTTT. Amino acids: CASSLSPGLGNTEAFF.

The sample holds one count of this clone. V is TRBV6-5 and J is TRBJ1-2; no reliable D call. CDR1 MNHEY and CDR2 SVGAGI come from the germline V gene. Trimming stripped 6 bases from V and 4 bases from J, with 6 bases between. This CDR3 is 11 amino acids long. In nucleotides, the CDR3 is TGTGCCAGCAGCCACAGCTATGGCTACACCTTC. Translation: CASSHSYGYTF.

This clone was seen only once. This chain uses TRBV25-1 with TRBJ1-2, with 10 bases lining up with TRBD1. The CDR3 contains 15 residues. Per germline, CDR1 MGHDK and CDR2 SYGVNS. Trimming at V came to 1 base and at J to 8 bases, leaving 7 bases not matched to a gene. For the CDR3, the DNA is TGTGCCAGCAGTGAATGGGACAGGGGAGCGAGGGGCTACACCTTC. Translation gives CASSEWDRGARGYTF.

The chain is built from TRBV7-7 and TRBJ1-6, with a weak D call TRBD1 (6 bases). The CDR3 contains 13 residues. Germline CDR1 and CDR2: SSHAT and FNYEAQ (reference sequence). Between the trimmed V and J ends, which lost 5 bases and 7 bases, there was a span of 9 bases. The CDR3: CASSIDRNSPLHF. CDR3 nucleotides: TGTGCCAGCAGCATAGACAGGAATTCACCCCTCCACTTT. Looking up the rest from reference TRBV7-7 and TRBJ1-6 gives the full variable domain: GAGVSQSPRYKVTKRGQDVTLRCDPISSHATLYWYQQALGQGPEFLTYFNYEAQPDKSGLPSDRFSAERPEGSISTLTIQRTEQRDSAMYRCASSIDRNSPLHFGNGTRLTVT.

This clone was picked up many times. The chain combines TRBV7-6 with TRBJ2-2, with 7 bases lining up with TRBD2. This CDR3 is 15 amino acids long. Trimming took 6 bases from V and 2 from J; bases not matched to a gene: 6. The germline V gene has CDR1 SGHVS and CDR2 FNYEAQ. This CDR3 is CASRALATNTGELFF. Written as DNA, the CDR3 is TGTGCCAGCAGAGCACTAGCGACAAACACCGGGGAGCTGTTTTTT.

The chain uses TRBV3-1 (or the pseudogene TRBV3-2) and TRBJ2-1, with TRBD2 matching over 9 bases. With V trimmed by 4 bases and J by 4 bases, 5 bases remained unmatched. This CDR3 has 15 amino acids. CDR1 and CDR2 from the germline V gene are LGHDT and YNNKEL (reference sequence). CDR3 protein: CASSPSGVLYNEQFF. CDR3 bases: TGTGCCAGCAGCCCTAGCGGGGTCCTATACAATGAGCAGTTCTTC.

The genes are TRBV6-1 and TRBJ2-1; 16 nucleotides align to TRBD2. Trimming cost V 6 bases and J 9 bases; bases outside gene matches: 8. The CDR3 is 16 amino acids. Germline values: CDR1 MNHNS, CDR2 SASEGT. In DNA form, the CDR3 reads TGTGCCAGCAGCGAATCCGGGACTAGCGGGGGGGCTGAGCAGTTCTTC. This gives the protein CASSESGTSGGAEQFF.

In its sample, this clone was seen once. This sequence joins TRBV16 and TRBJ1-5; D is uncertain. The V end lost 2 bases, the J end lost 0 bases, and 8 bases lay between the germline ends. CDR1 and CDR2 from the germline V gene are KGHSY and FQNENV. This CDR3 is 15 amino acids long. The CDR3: CASSQLTASNQPQHF. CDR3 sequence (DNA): TGTGCCAGCAGCCAACTAACAGCTAGCAATCAGCCCCAGCATTTT.

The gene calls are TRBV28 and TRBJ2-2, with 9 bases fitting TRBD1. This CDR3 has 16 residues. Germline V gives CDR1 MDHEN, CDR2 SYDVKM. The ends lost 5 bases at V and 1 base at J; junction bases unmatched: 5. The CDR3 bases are TGTGCCAGCAGTCAGCCGGGACAGGGGAACACCGGGGAGCTGTTTTTT. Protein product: CASSQPGQGNTGELFF.

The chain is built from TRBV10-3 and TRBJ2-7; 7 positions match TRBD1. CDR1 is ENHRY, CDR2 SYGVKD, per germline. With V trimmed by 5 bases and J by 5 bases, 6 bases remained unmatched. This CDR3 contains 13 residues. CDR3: CAISTTGMDEQYF. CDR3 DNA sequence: TGTGCCATCAGTACGACAGGGATGGACGAGCAGTACTTC.